This T cell receptor beta chain is drawn from a study of cytomegalovirus exposure and HLA in healthy donors. Study-level points and caveats: Testing in vitro showed a few CMV-associated chains specific for CMV antigens. In a later analysis, HLA-associated beta chains showed higher expansion and lower generation probabilities than comparable chains.

The V gene end was trimmed by 5 bases and the J gene end by 5 bases; junction bases not matched to a gene: 8. CDR1 and CDR2 from the germline V gene are SGHNT and YENEEA. CDR3 length equals 15 residues. On this clone itself: Its antigen is undetermined.

The PCR employed 60 Vbeta primers together with 13 Jbeta primers. Assay used: immunoSEQ multiplex PCR; TCRdb lists only in-frame clones, some missing. The sample shows about 96,000 clones, 60% to 75% of them seen only once. The gene calls are TRBV11-3 and TRBJ2-5, with 10 bases lining up with TRBD1. The source material was PBMCs. This TCR derives from a woman aged 65 to 85 in good health and CMV-seropositive. The CDR3, as DNA: TGTGCCAGCAGCCCGGGACAGGGGTTTGAGGAGACCCAGTACTTC. Residues: CASSPGQGFEETQYF.